Listed here are 10 T cell receptor beta chains from one sample, sequenced in a study of blood T cell repertoires in COVID-19. Generated by immunoSEQ multiplex PCR, the TCRdb table keeps only in-frame clones and is missing some. Among roughly 120,000 clones listed, around 85% were seen once. The sequenced sample was peripheral blood. The origin of the receptors is a human donor in a cohort sampled during active COVID-19.

This clone occurred a few times. The chain uses TRBV28 and TRBJ1-6; D is possibly TRBD1 (5 bases). CDR1 is MDHEN, CDR2 SYDVKM, per germline. The CDR3 consists of 17 residues. V dropped 2 bases and J dropped 4 bases, with 15 bases sitting between them. The CDR3 sequence: CASSLGGTSLYNSPLHF. The CDR3 DNA reads as TGTGCCAGCAGTTTAGGCGGGACTTCCCTGTATAATTCACCCCTCCACTTT.

V gene TRBV6-4 combines with J gene TRBJ1-1; D is undetermined. The CDR3 has 12 amino acids. The germline V gene encodes CDR1 MRHNA and CDR2 SNTAGT. The germline V and J ends were trimmed by 10 bases and 1 base, with 10 bases remaining between them. The CDR3 nucleotides read TGTGCCATCCCCGGGGAGAACACTGAAGCTTTCTTT. Translation: CAIPGENTEAFF.

The rearrangement uses TRBV30 and TRBJ2-7, with no clear D. Trimming left V 0 bases short and J 3 bases short, with 21 bases between. CDR1 is GTSNPN and CDR2 is SVGIG in the germline V gene (reference sequence). CDR3 size: 17 residues. In DNA form, the CDR3 reads TGTGCCTGGAGTGTATCTTTGGCAGGTTCCCTCAGCTACGAGCAGTACTTC. Protein: CAWSVSLAGSLSYEQYF.

The chain employs TRBV2 and TRBJ1-1; D is possibly TRBD1 (5 bases). Germline CDR1 and CDR2: SNHLY and FYNNEI. There are 16 residues in the CDR3. The V gene lost 5 bases and the J gene lost 0 bases, with 16 bases spanning the gap. CDR3 sequence: CASSPQENRMNTEAFF. CDR3 nucleotides: TGTGCCAGCAGTCCACAGGAAAACCGAATGAACACTGAAGCTTTCTTT.

The chain joins TRBV7-7 to TRBJ2-1; 11 bases map to TRBD2. Trimming took 2 bases from V and 9 from J; bases not matched to a gene: 6. CDR3 length: 15 residues. Germline V gene data show CDR1 as SSHAT and CDR2 as FNYEAQ (reference sequence). The CDR3 sequence is CASSLLAGGPGEQFF. Here the CDR3 DNA reads TGTGCCAGCAGCTTATTAGCGGGGGGGCCGGGTGAGCAGTTCTTC.

The J gene is TRBJ1-2, the V gene TRBV6-5, with TRBD1 matching 11 bases. The CDR3 is 13 amino acids. CDR1 is MNHEY and CDR2 is SVGAGI in the germline V gene. CDR3 coding DNA: TGTGCAACCAGGACAGGGGGCCGCTATGGCTACACCTTC. It specifies CATRTGGRYGYTF.

The CDR3: CASIRATSGNTIYF. CDR3 bases: TGTGCCAGCATCAGGGCGACCTCTGGAAACACCATATATTTT. This rearrangement joins TRBV11-3 to TRBJ1-3, with D possibly TRBD1 on 5 matching bases. V was clipped by 7 bases and J by 0 bases, with 10 bases between them. Per the germline V gene, CDR1 is SGHNT and CDR2 is YENEEA. The CDR3 length is 14 residues.

The chain couples TRBV5-6 to TRBJ1-6; unclear D gene. The ends were cut back, 0 bases at V and 8 bases at J, with 12 bases in the middle. The CDR3 has 15 amino acids. Germline CDR1 and CDR2: SGHDT and YYEEEE. CDR3 nucleotide sequence: TGTGCCAGCAGCTTGGGAAGGACGGGAGATTCACCCCTCCACTTT. Amino acid sequence: CASSLGRTGDSPLHF.

This clone was recorded a few times. This chain joins TRBV6-1 and TRBJ1-1; 7 positions match TRBD1. V was pared by 1 base and J by 5 bases, with 7 bases of the junction left unmatched. CDR3 length: 15 amino acids. Germline V gene lookup returns CDR1 MNHNS and CDR2 SASEGT. The CDR3 sequence is CASSEVSRGRTEAFF. The CDR3 nucleotides are TGTGCCAGCAGTGAAGTAAGCAGGGGGAGGACTGAAGCTTTCTTT.

The chain recombines TRBV25-1 with TRBJ1-2, with D possibly being TRBD1 (5 bases). This CDR3 contains 14 residues. V lost 3 bases to trimming and J lost 5 bases, with 13 bases between them. Germline V gene sequence: CDR1 MGHDK, CDR2 SYGVNS. The CDR3 DNA reads TGTGCCAGCAGTGAGGACACGCTTTTATATGGCTACACCTTC. It specifies CASSEDTLLYGYTF.